Sequencing of this T cell receptor (beta chain) was carried out in a study of blood T cell repertoires in COVID-19. Study summary: Some COVID-19 samples were acute and others convalescent; all came from the United States, Italy and Spain. T cells, B-cell-depleted T cells, or PBMCs provided the cDNA or gDNA that served as material.

Original data processing: The authors estimated nucleated cell counts from reference gene primer amplification. Only in-frame clones appear in the TCRdb table, and some are missing; sequencing was by immunoSEQ multiplex PCR. Clonal size and the V and J genes are those of that table, whereas D and trimming came from the DNA. The sample lists 200,000 to 250,000 clones, approximately 91% seen once, with about 2.5% in the top ten. Deletions cut 4 bases from V and 6 bases from J, with 16 bases between. Germline V gives CDR1 SGHRS, CDR2 YFSETQ. This CDR3 region has 15 residues. The chain links TRBV5-1 to TRBJ2-2; D is perhaps TRBD2 (6 bases). The sequenced sample was peripheral blood. The TCR sequence derives from a woman aged 55-70 years with acute or convalescent COVID-19. CDR3: CASSTDPGVAGELFF. In DNA, the CDR3 is TGCGCCAGCAGCACGGATCCGGGGGTCGCCGGGGAGCTGTTTTTT.